The rows below give T cell receptor beta chains drawn from one sample of a study of T cell responses to AZD1222 COVID-19 vaccine. Profiling relied on immunoSEQ multiplex PCR, and the TCRdb table lists in-frame clones only, not all of them. The sample has 130,000 or so clones; 86% are singletons. Sequences were derived from peripheral blood, sampled on day 0 of AZD1222 vaccination. These TCRs come from an adult in good health. CDR3s include the opening cysteine and the closing phenylalanine or tryptophan.

J gene | V gene | CDR3 protein
TRBJ1-2 | TRBV10-3 | CAISLGQGGYTF
TRBJ2-3 | TRBV24-1 | CAARGAQATDTQYF
TRBJ2-5 | TRBV6-4 | CASSPPSGQETQYF
TRBJ1-1 | TRBV10-1 | CASSEARQGNTEAFF
TRBJ1-2 | TRBV5-4 | CASSLRGKMAYGYTF
TRBJ1-2 | TRBV19 | CASSRDSSANYGYTF
TRBJ1-2 | TRBV3-1/TRBV3-2 | CASSQGTRDRGLGYGYTF
TRBJ2-7 | TRBV7-2 | CASSPGFEQYF
TRBJ2-7 | TRBV28 | CASSFRGSEQYF
TRBJ1-1 | TRBV5-1 | CASSSPGQGVDTEAFF
TRBJ2-7 | TRBV7-2 | CASSLGPSNYEQYF
TRBJ1-2 | TRBV4-1 | CASSPTSTEITNYGYTF
TRBJ1-2 | TRBV5-4 | CASSFRLDGYTF
TRBJ1-5 | TRBV7-9 | CASSLSSQPQHF
TRBJ2-5 | TRBV7-3 | CASSLPGTGSETQYF
TRBJ1-3 | TRBV5-1 | CASSLLAGRNTIYF
TRBJ2-6 | TRBV2 | CASRKGLGANVLTF
TRBJ2-3 | TRBV29-1 | CSVDAYTDTQYF
TRBJ2-1 | TRBV13 | CASSLVVNEQFF
TRBJ1-3 | TRBV9 | CASSVGGLYSGNTIYF
TRBJ1-4 | TRBV7-9 | CASSLRVANEKLFF
TRBJ1-6 | TRBV2 | CASSAGSLGNSPLHF
TRBJ2-6 | TRBV6-2/TRBV6-3 | CASSLSWVAGKPNPGANVLTF
TRBJ1-6 | TRBV14 | CASSHGYVGSPLHF
TRBJ1-6 | TRBV13 | CASSTGQGNSPLHF
TRBJ1-2 | TRBV2 | CASSVSRDRANYGYTF
TRBJ2-4 | TRBV3-1/TRBV3-2 | CASSQVLTEQAKNIQYF
TRBJ1-4 | TRBV24-1 | CATSDNNEKLFF
TRBJ1-1 | TRBV2 | CASSEHRRDTEAFF
TRBJ1-6 | TRBV5-1 | CASSLGQGKSPLHF
TRBJ2-1 | TRBV24-1 | CATSERDSGPVDNEQFF
TRBJ2-6 | TRBV7-2 | CASSFHRDSLESAF
TRBJ2-3 | TRBV5-1 | CASSFAGGGEQYF
TRBJ2-5 | TRBV4-2 | CASSHNQETQYF
TRBJ2-1 | TRBV6-5 | CASTALAGVPEQFF
TRBJ2-7 | TRBV12-2 | CASRPVRDRPSYEQYF
TRBJ2-2 | TRBV28 | CASVRTNPGELFF
TRBJ2-1 | TRBV28 | CASSLTSGDNEQFF
TRBJ2-5 | TRBV11-3 | CASSRSPAPEETQYF
TRBJ1-3 | TRBV7-2 | CASSANTGRNTIYF
TRBJ2-7 | TRBV7-2 | CASSFLAGGTYEQYF
TRBJ2-2 | TRBV30 | CAWAHRGRYTGELFF
TRBJ1-2 | TRBV21-1 | CAGQDSYGYTF
TRBJ1-5 | TRBV25-1 | CASSEGGPGGKPQHF
TRBJ1-2 | TRBV4-3 | CASSGRQGGYTF
TRBJ2-6 | TRBV28 | CASSSGSGANVLTF
TRBJ2-3 | TRBV6-1 | CASSKGLGGGTGSTDTQYF
TRBJ1-6 | TRBV2 | CASRDPDRGYSPLHF
TRBJ2-7 | TRBV11-2 | CASSAVVEQYF
TRBJ2-7 | TRBV4-1 | CASSQEVAGAYEQYF
TRBJ2-7 | TRBV12-3/TRBV12-4 | CASTPGYDEQYF
TRBJ2-7 | TRBV7-6 | CASSLRGVGSYEQYF
TRBJ2-7 | TRBV7-9 | CASSLDPGHEQYF
TRBJ1-1 | TRBV28 | CASSSGNTEAFF